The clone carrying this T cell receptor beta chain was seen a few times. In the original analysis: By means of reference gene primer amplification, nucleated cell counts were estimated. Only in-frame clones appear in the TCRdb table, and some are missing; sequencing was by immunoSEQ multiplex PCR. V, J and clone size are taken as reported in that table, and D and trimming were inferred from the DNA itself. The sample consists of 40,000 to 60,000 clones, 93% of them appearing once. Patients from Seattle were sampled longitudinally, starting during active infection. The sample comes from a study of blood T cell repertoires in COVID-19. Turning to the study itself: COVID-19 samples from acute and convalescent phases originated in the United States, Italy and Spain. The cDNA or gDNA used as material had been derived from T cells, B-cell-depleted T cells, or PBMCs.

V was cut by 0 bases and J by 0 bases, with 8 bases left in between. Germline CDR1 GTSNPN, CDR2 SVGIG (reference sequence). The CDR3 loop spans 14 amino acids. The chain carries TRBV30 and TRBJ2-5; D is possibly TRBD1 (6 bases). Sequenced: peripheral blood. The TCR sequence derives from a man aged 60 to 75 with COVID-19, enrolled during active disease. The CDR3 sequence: CAWSVTGYQETQYF. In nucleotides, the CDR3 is TGTGCCTGGAGTGTCACAGGGTACCAAGAGACCCAGTACTTC. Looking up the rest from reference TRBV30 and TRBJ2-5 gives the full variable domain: SQTIHQWPATLVQPVGSPLSLECTVEGTSNPNLYWYRQAAGRGLQLLFYSVGIGQISSEVPQNLSASRPQDRQFILSSKKLLLSDSGFYLCAWSVTGYQETQYFGPGTRLLVL.